These T cell receptor beta chains were read from a single sample in a study of OX40 agonist ivuxolimab in advanced cancers. Produced via immunoSEQ multiplex PCR; TCRdb's table is partial and in-frame only. The table records around 63,000 clones, approximately 80% of them present only once. The sequences come from CD4+ or CD8+ T cells sorted from blood, collected in a trial of the OX40 agonist ivuxolimab. Receptor source: an adult with an advanced solid tumor such as melanoma, head and neck, liver or kidney cancer. Both conserved end residues are part of each CDR3. The D gene is left open where the match is weak. The size entry is marked missing in some rows and otherwise reads once, few, many or a size class.

len	d_gene	abundance	j_gene	v_gene	CDR3nt	CDR3aa
15	TRBD1	few	TRBJ1-6	TRBV6-4	TGTGCCAGCAGTGACGAGACAGGGATGAAAGCACCCCTCCACTTT	CASSDETGMKAPLHF
12	-	-	TRBJ1-5	TRBV19	TGTGCCAGTAGCGGGCTCAATCAGCCCCAGCATTTT	CASSGLNQPQHF
20	-	once	TRBJ2-1	TRBV10-1	TGCGCCAGCAGTGAGTTCAAGAAGGACCCGAATCCCCATAGTGGCAATGAGCAGTTCTTC	CASSEFKKDPNPHSGNEQFF
11	-	-	TRBJ2-7	TRBV9	TGTGCCAGTCATTGCCTCTTCGAGCAGTACTTC	CASHCLFEQYF
11	-	-	TRBJ2-1	TRBV20-1	TGCAGTGCTAGCGGGAGATATGAGCAGTTCTTC	CSASGRYEQFF
16	-	few	TRBJ1-4	TRBV6-1	TGTGCCAGCAGTGAACTGGCCTCCGAGATCGATGAAAAACTGTTTTTT	CASSELASEIDEKLFF
16	TRBD1	-	TRBJ2-7	TRBV7-2	TGTGCCAGCAGCCCACACGCGACAGGGGGCACCTCAAAGCAGTACTTC	CASSPHATGGTSKQYF
13	-	-	TRBJ1-6	TRBV6-5	TGTGCCAGCAGTTACTCGTCCGCAGCACCCCTCCACTTT	CASSYSSAAPLHF
13	-	-	TRBJ2-1	TRBV4-2	TGTGCCAGCAGCCAAACCTCTCGTAATGAGCAGTTCTTC	CASSQTSRNEQFF
18	-	-	TRBJ2-4	TRBV4-3	TGCGCCAGCAGCCAATTATCCGCTAGTGGGTCCCTCGGAAACATTCAGTACTTC	CASSQLSASGSLGNIQYF
11	-	-	TRBJ2-3	TRBV28	TGTGCCAGCAGCACCACAGATACGCAGTATTTT	CASSTTDTQYF
14	TRBD1	-	TRBJ2-7	TRBV13	TGTGCCAGCAGCCCCCAGACAGGGCGCTACGAGCAGTACTTC	CASSPQTGRYEQYF
16	-	-	TRBJ1-3	TRBV11-2	TGTGCCAGCAGCTTAGGACAGGCCTACTCTGGAAACACCATATATTTT	CASSLGQAYSGNTIYF
14	TRBD1	-	TRBJ1-1	TRBV4-2	TGTGCCAGCAGCCCCCGGACAGGGTGGACTGAAGCTTTCTTT	CASSPRTGWTEAFF
16	TRBD2	-	TRBJ2-3	TRBV9	TGTGCCAGCAGCGTAGACCGGGGGGGCTTCGCAGATACGCAGTATTTT	CASSVDRGGFADTQYF
19	-	-	TRBJ2-1	TRBV12-1	TGTGCCAGCAGCTTTGTGCGGACAGGGGTTATAGAAGCCTACAATGAGCAGTTCTTC	CASSFVRTGVIEAYNEQFF
17	TRBD2	-	TRBJ2-1	TRBV4-2	TGTGCCAGCAGCCAAGATCATGTTAGCGGGAGGGCCAATGAGCAGTTCTTC	CASSQDHVSGRANEQFF
14	TRBD1	-	TRBJ2-5	TRBV6-5	TGTGCCAGCAGTTACGGGGACAGGGGGTCGGCCCAGTACTTC	CASSYGDRGSAQYF
14	-	-	TRBJ2-7	TRBV27	TGTGCCAGCAGTTCCTTGGGGGAACCCTACGAGCAGTACTTC	CASSSLGEPYEQYF
13	-	-	TRBJ2-3	TRBV10-3	TGTGCCATCAGTGAGTCCACGGAAGATACGCAGTATTTT	CAISESTEDTQYF
16	-	-	TRBJ2-2	TRBV19	TGTGCCAGTAGTATAGAAACAGGTGTGAACACCGGGGAGCTGTTTTTT	CASSIETGVNTGELFF
16	-	-	TRBJ1-2	TRBV12-5	TGTGCTAGTGGTTTGGTCCTCGGTTTGGGGCTGGCTGGCTACACCTTC	CASGLVLGLGLAGYTF
11	-	-	TRBJ2-3	TRBV19	TGTGCCAGTCGATTGGGCGATACGCAGTATTTT	CASRLGDTQYF
15	-	-	TRBJ1-4	TRBV27	TGTGCCAGCAGCCGCCAGTTGGCAACTAATGAAAAACTGTTTTTT	CASSRQLATNEKLFF
15	TRBD2	-	TRBJ2-3	TRBV28	TGTGCCAGCAGTTCAGCGGGGGGGCACACAGATACGCAGTATTTT	CASSSAGGHTDTQYF